The clone carrying this TCR beta chain was found many times. Its antigen is undetermined. Time point: pre-sensitization, week 0. Treatment noted: therapeutic diphenylcyclopropenone sensitization with weekly scalp DPC. This specimen belongs to a study of human T cells and chemical hapten exposure. Across the study: 2% DPC was applied to about 2 cm by about 2 cm of upper inner arm skin for sensitization. The study enrolled mostly female patients with alopecia areata, totalis or universalis. Findings and limits, study-wide: Patch test score was positively correlated with the counts of TCRs that had expanded at PT1.

The V and J ends lost 5 bases and 5 bases respectively, with 19 bases between them. CDR3 length: 16 residues. In TCRdb, the RACE reads were re-called with MiXCR into one record per CDR3 protein. The table has 300,000 to 450,000 distinct CDR3 sequences, approximately 5.8% seen once. This TCR derives from a woman in her late teens or twenties with alopecia areata. Some clones in this sample may be carry-over from other donors' samples. The sample consisted of whole blood, taken in connection with sensitization to the hapten diphenylcyclopropenone (DPC). This sequence joins TRBV12-3 or TRBV12-4 and TRBJ1-5, with D unresolved. The CDR3 protein is CASSPLLYPRDQPQHF. Here the CDR3 DNA reads TGTGCCAGCAGTCCCTTATTGTACCCTCGGGATCAGCCCCAGCATTTT.